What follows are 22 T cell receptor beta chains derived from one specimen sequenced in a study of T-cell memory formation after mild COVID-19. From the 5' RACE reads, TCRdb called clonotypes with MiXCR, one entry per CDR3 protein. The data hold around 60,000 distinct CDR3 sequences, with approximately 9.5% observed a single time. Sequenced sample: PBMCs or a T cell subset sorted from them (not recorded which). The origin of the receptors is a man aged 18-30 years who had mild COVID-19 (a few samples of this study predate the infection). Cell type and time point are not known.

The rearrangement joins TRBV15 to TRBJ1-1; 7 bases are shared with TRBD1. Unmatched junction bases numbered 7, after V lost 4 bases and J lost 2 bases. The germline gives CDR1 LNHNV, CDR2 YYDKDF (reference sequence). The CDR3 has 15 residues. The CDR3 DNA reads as TGTGCCACCAGCACGTGGGACAGCCGAAACACTGAAGCTTTCTTT. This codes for CATSTWDSRNTEAFF.

CDR3 in DNA: TGCAGCGTTGAAAAGGGCCGCACAGATACGCAGTATTTT. Amino acid sequence: CSVEKGRTDTQYF. The chain employs TRBV29-1 and TRBJ2-3; D not resolved. The CDR3 totals 13 residues. In germline, CDR1 is SQVTM, CDR2 ANQGSEA. V gave up 2 bases and J gave up 1 base, with 7 bases separating them.

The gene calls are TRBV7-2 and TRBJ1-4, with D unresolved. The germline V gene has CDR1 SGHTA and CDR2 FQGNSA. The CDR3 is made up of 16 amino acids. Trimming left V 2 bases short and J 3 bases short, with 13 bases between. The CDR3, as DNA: TGTGCCAGCAGCTTATACATGGCAAGAGCTAATGAAAAACTGTTTTTT. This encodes CASSLYMARANEKLFF.

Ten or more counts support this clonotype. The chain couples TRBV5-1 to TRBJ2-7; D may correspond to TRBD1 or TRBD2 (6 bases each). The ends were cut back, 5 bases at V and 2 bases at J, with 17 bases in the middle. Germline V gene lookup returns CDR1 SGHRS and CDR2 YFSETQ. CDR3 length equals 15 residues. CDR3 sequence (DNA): TGCGCCAGCAGTTGGGGGGCAGGGGAGGCCTACGAGCAGTACGTC. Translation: CASSWGAGEAYEQYV.

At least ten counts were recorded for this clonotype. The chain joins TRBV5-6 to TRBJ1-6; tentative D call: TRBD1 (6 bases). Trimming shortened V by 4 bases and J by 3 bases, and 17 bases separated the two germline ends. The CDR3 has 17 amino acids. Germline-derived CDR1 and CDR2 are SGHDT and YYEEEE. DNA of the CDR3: TGTGCCAGCAGCCTTAGAGACAGGAGACTCTATAATTCACCCCTCCACTTT. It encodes CASSLRDRRLYNSPLHF.

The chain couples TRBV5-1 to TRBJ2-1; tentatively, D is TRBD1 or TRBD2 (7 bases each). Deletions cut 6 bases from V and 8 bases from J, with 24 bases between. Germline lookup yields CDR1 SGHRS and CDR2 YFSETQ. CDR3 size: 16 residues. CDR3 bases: TGCGCCAGCACCCCGGAGGGACAGCGTGGGGGGGATGAGCAGTTCTTC. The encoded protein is CASTPEGQRGGDEQFF. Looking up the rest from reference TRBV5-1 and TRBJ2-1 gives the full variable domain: KAGVTQTPRYLIKTRGQQVTLSCSPISGHRSVSWYQQTPGQGLQFLFEYFSETQRNKGNFPGRFSGRQFSNSRSEMNVSTLELGDSALYLCASTPEGQRGGDEQFFGPGTRLTVL.

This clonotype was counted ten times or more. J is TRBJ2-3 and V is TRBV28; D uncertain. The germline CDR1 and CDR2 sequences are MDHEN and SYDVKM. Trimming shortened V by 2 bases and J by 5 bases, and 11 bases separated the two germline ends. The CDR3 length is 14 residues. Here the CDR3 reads CASSLGSTQDTQYF. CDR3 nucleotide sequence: TGTGCCAGCAGTTTAGGGTCAACCCAAGATACGCAGTATTTT.

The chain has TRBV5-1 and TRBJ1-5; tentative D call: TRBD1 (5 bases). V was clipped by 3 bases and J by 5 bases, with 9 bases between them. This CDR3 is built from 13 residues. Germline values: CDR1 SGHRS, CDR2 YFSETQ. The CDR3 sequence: CASSSGRDQPQHF. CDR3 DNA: TGCGCCAGCAGCTCGGGACGGGATCAGCCCCAGCATTTT.

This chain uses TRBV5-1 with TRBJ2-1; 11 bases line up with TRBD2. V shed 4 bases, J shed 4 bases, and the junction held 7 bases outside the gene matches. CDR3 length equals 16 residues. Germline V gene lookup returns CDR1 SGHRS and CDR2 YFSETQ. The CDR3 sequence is CASSAAGTSGYNEQFF. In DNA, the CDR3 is TGCGCCAGCAGCGCGGCCGGGACTAGCGGATACAATGAGCAGTTCTTC.

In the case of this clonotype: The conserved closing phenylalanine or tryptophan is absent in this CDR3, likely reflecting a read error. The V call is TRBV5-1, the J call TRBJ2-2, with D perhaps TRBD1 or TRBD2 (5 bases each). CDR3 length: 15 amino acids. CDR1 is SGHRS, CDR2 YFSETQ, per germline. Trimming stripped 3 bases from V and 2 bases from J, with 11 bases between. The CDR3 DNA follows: TGCGCCAGCAGCTGGACCGGGACCAACACCGGGGAGCTGTTTCTT. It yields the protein CASSWTGTNTGELFL.

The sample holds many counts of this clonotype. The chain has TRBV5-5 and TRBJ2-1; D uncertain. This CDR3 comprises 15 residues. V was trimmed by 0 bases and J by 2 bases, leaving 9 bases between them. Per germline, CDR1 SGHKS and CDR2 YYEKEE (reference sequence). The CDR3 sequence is CASSLEGWTYNEQFF. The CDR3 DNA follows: TGTGCCAGCAGCTTGGAAGGGTGGACCTACAATGAGCAGTTCTTC.

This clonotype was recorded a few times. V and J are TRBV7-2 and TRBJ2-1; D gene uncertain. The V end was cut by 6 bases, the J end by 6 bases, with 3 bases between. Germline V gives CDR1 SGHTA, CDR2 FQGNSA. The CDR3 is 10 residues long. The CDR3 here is CASRGNEQFF. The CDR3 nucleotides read TGTGCCAGCAGGGGCAATGAGCAGTTCTTC.

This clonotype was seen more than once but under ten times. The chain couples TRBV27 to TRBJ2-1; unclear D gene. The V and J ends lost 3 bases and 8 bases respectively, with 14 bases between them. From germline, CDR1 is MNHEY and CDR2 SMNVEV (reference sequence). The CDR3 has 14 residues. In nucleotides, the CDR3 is TGTGCCAGCAGTTTTGGCCGCCGAAACCATGAGCAGTTCTTC. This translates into CASSFGRRNHEQFF.

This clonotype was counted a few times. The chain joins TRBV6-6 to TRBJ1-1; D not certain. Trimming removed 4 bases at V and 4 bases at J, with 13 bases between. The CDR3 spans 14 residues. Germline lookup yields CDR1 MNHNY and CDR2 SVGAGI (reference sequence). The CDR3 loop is CASSSNWPGTEAFF. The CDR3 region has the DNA TGTGCCAGCAGTTCCAATTGGCCTGGCACTGAAGCTTTCTTT.

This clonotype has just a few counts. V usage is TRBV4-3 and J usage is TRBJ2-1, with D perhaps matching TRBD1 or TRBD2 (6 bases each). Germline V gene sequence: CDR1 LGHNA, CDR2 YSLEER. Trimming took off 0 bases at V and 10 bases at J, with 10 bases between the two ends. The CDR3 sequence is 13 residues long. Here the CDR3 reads CASSQDYGGEQFF. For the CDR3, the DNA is TGCGCCAGCAGCCAAGATTACGGGGGCGAGCAGTTCTTC.

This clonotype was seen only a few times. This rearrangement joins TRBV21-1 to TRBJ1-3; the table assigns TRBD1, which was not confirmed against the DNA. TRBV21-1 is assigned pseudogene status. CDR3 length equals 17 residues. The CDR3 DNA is TGTGCCAGCAGCAAAGAGAGACAGGGGGCCCAAGGAAACACCATATATTTT. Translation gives CASSKERQGAQGNTIYF.

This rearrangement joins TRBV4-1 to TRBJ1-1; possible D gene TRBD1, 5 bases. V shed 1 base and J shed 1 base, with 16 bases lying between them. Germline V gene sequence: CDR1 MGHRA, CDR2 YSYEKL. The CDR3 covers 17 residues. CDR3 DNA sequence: TGCGCCAGCAGCCAAGTCCGATCAAGACAGAAGAACACTGAAGCTTTCTTT. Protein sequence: CASSQVRSRQKNTEAFF.

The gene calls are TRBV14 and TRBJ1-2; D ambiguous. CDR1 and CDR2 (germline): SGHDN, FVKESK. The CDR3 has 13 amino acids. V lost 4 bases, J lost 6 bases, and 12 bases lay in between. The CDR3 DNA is TGTGCCAGCAGCCCTCGGCAGGCCGATGGCTACACCTTC. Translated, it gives CASSPRQADGYTF.

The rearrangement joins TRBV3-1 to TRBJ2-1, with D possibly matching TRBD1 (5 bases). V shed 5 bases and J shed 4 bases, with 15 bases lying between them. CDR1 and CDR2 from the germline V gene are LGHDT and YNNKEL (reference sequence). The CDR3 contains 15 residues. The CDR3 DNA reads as TGTGCCAGCAGCAAAAGGGCCGACAGTTACAATGAGCAGTTCTTC. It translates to CASSKRADSYNEQFF.

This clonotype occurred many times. The CDR3 region is CASSSGQGATQYF. CDR3 nucleotide sequence: TGTGCCAGCAGCTCGGGACAGGGGGCTACCCAGTACTTC. The chain has TRBV7-2 and TRBJ2-5; 12 nucleotides agree with TRBD1. After removal of 4 bases from V and 8 bases from J, the junction contained 2 bases not matched to a gene. Germline CDR1 and CDR2: SGHTA and FQGNSA. The CDR3 totals 13 residues.

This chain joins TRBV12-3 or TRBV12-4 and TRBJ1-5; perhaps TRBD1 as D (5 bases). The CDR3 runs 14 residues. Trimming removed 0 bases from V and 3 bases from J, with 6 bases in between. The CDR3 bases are TGTGCCAGCAGTTTAGCCAGGGACAATCAGCCCCAGCATTTT. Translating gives CASSLARDNQPQHF.

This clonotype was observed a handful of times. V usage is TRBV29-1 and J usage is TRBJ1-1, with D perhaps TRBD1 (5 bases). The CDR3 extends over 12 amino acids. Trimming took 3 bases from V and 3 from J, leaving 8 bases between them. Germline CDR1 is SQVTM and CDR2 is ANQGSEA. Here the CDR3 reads CSVDRAYTEAFF. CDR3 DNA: TGCAGCGTTGACAGGGCCTACACTGAAGCTTTCTTT.